Listed here are 18 T cell receptor beta chains from one sample, sequenced in a study of cytomegalovirus exposure and HLA in healthy donors. 13 Jbeta primers and 60 Vbeta primers were used for the PCR. Sequencing used immunoSEQ multiplex PCR; TCRdb keeps in-frame clones, though not all of them. The sample lists under 200,000 clones; approximately 79% were seen once. Input material: PBMCs. Receptors originate from a male donor in good health and CMV-seronegative.

The chain recombines TRBV12-5 with TRBJ1-3; D remains ambiguous. V was shortened by 5 bases and J by 0 bases, with 8 bases between the two germline ends. The germline CDR1 and CDR2 sequences are LGHNT and FRNRAP. There are 14 residues in the CDR3. The CDR3 DNA sequence: TGTGCTAGTGGTCAAGGGAGCTCTGGAAACACCATATATTTT. This codes for CASGQGSSGNTIYF. The full variable domain, in which reference TRBV12-5 and TRBJ1-3 provide the parts outside the CDR3, is DARVTQTPRHKVTEMGQEVTMRCQPILGHNTVFWYRQTMMQGLELLAYFRNRAPLDDSGMPKDRFSAEMPDATLATLKIQPSEPRDSAVYFCASGQGSSGNTIYFGEGSWLTVV.

The rearrangement uses TRBV16 and TRBJ1-2; 8 bases map to TRBD1. J gave up 5 bases and V 3 bases, and 5 bases lay outside the gene matches. The CDR3 extends over 14 amino acids. Germline V CDR1 and CDR2: KGHSY, FQNENV. CDR3 in amino acids: CASSHRTGKYGYTF. The CDR3 DNA reads TGTGCCAGCAGCCACAGGACAGGGAAGTATGGCTACACCTTC.

The V and J genes are TRBV4-1 and TRBJ2-7; D remains ambiguous. The germline V and J ends were trimmed by 4 bases and 2 bases, with 9 bases remaining between them. The germline CDR1 and CDR2 sequences are MGHRA and YSYEKL. This CDR3 is built from 13 residues. The CDR3 protein is CASSRPETYEQYF. The CDR3 coding sequence is TGCGCCAGCAGCCGACCGGAGACCTACGAGCAGTACTTC.

J is TRBJ2-2 and V is TRBV10-1, with D perhaps matching TRBD2 (5 bases). Per the germline V gene, CDR1 is WNHNN and CDR2 is SYGVQD (reference sequence). This CDR3 is 15 amino acids long. V lost 7 bases to trimming and J lost 2 bases, with 14 bases between them. DNA of the CDR3: TGCGCCAGCATGCCCGGGAACGCCAACACCGGGGAGCTGTTTTTT. Translated, it gives CASMPGNANTGELFF.

This rearrangement joins TRBV9 to TRBJ1-4; possible D gene TRBD1, 6 bases. There are 13 residues in the CDR3. V gave up 4 bases and J gave up 7 bases, with 11 bases separating them. Looked up from germline, CDR1 is SGDLS and CDR2 is YYNGEE. In DNA form, the CDR3 reads TGTGCCAGCAGCCAGGGGCTGGTTGAAAAACTGTTTTTT. Translation: CASSQGLVEKLFF.

The J gene is TRBJ1-2, the V gene TRBV19; 7 bases align to TRBD1. The CDR3 length is 13 residues. Germline V CDR1 and CDR2: LNHDA, SQIVND (reference sequence). V was pared by 7 bases and J by 7 bases, with 9 bases of the junction left unmatched. CDR3 residues: CASKQGRSSGYTF. CDR3 nucleotide sequence: TGTGCCAGTAAACAGGGGAGGAGCAGTGGCTACACCTTC.

V gene TRBV27 combines with J gene TRBJ2-5, with 7 bases that match TRBD1. The J call may be in error: the DNA end matches TRBJ2-7 better. This CDR3 contains 15 residues. Germline V gives CDR1 MNHEY, CDR2 SMNVEV (reference sequence). The CDR3 sequence is CASSPYDRAGDEQYF. The CDR3 DNA reads TGTGCCAGCAGTCCATACGACAGGGCTGGCGACGAGCAGTACTTC.

The genes are TRBV10-3 and TRBJ2-3; weak D call: TRBD1 (5 bases). CDR1 is ENHRY, CDR2 SYGVKD, per germline. This CDR3 contains 15 residues. The V gene lost 3 bases and the J gene lost 2 bases, with 12 bases spanning the gap. CDR3 nucleotide sequence: TGTGCCATCAGTGAATCAGACAGAAACACAGATACGCAGTATTTT. Its protein is CAISESDRNTDTQYF.

This rearrangement joins TRBV6-6 to TRBJ2-5, with D perhaps TRBD1 (6 bases). CDR1 and CDR2 from the germline V gene are MNHNY and SVGAGI (reference sequence). V dropped 5 bases and J dropped 3 bases, with 10 bases sitting between them. The CDR3 consists of 13 residues. The CDR3 DNA sequence: TGTGCCAGCAGTAATTACAGGGAAGAGACCCAGTACTTC. It translates to CASSNYREETQYF.

The V and J genes are TRBV7-9 and TRBJ1-2; D is undetermined. Trimming removed 3 bases from V and 0 bases from J, with 20 bases in between. CDR3 size: 18 residues. Germline V gene lookup returns CDR1 SEHNR and CDR2 FQNEAQ (reference sequence). CDR3 protein: CASSFSVREPITNYGYTF. The CDR3 nucleotides are TGTGCCAGCAGCTTTTCGGTTAGAGAACCAATAACTAACTATGGCTACACCTTC.

The chain uses TRBV5-1 and TRBJ2-3; 7 bases match TRBD2. CDR3 size: 14 residues. Trimming removed 8 bases from V and 2 bases from J; junction bases left unmatched: 8. Germline CDR1 SGHRS, CDR2 YFSETQ. CDR3 sequence reads: CASRLAPPTDTQYF. The CDR3 nucleotides are TGCGCCAGTAGACTAGCACCACCCACAGATACGCAGTATTTT.

The chain recombines TRBV10-3 with TRBJ2-1; 8 nucleotides align to TRBD1. The CDR3 is made up of 15 amino acids. Germline CDR1 is ENHRY and CDR2 is SYGVKD. Germline trimming cut 6 bases from V and 3 bases from J; bases unmatched to any gene: 7. The CDR3 loop is CAIRASGQDYNEQFF. CDR3 DNA: TGTGCCATCAGAGCCTCGGGACAGGACTACAATGAGCAGTTCTTC.

CDR3 DNA sequence: TGTGCCAGCAGCTTAGTTCGCTCTGGAAACACCATATATTTT. Its translation is CASSLVRSGNTIYF. This chain connects TRBV7-2 to TRBJ1-3; D unresolved. CDR3 size: 14 residues. Germline CDR1 is SGHTA and CDR2 is FQGNSA. The V end was cut by 1 base, the J end by 0 bases, with 4 bases between.

The chain employs TRBV7-9 and TRBJ1-5; the D is unclear. Trimming took 0 bases from V and 2 from J, leaving 5 bases between them. Germline loops: CDR1 SEHNR, CDR2 FQNEAQ (reference sequence). The length of the CDR3 is 14 residues. CDR3 loop: CASSLAFGNQPQHF. CDR3 nucleotide sequence: TGTGCCAGCAGCTTAGCGTTCGGCAATCAGCCCCAGCATTTT.

The V and J genes are TRBV30 and TRBJ2-7; D unclear. The germline V and J ends were trimmed by 3 bases and 2 bases, with 8 bases remaining between them. CDR3 size: 12 residues. Germline V gene lookup returns CDR1 GTSNPN and CDR2 SVGIG (reference sequence). CDR3 protein: CAWSPDTYEQYF. The CDR3 DNA sequence: TGTGCCTGGAGCCCCGACACCTACGAGCAGTACTTC.

Comment on this clone: Other nucleotide sequences in the sample specify the same CDR3. V usage is TRBV5-1 and J usage is TRBJ1-6, with a possible D match to TRBD1 (5 bases). Germline values: CDR1 SGHRS, CDR2 YFSETQ. V was trimmed by 3 bases and J by 5 bases, leaving 6 bases between them. This CDR3 region has 13 residues. The CDR3 DNA reads TGCGCCAGCAGCTGGGGCGATAATTCACCCCTCCACTTT. Translating it yields CASSWGDNSPLHF.

This chain links TRBV19 with TRBJ1-2; the D is unclear. The V end lost 6 bases, the J end lost 3 bases, and 14 bases lay between the germline ends. The germline V gene encodes CDR1 LNHDA and CDR2 SQIVND (reference sequence). This CDR3 is built from 14 residues. CDR3 DNA: TGTGCCAGTAGCCCGGCGGCCTCGGACTATGGCTACACCTTC. This sequence encodes CASSPAASDYGYTF. Complete variable domain (other parts from reference TRBV19 and TRBJ1-2): DGGITQSPKYLFRKEGQNVTLSCEQNLNHDAMYWYRQDPGQGLRLIYYSQIVNDFQKGDIAEGYSVSREKKESFPLTVTSAQKNPTAFYLCASSPAASDYGYTFGSGTRLTVV.

The V call is TRBV2, the J call TRBJ2-7; 7 nucleotides line up with TRBD1. Losses at the gene ends were 8 bases for V and 4 bases for J; bases not matched to a gene: 20. In germline, CDR1 is SNHLY, CDR2 FYNNEI. The CDR3 is 17 residues long. CDR3 sequence reads: CASPNPLKQGKVYEQYF. DNA of the CDR3: TGTGCCAGCCCAAACCCCCTTAAACAGGGGAAGGTGTACGAGCAGTACTTC. Based on the CDR3 plus reference TRBV2 and TRBJ2-7, the full variable domain is EPEVTQTPSHQVTQMGQEVILRCVPISNHLYFYWYRQILGQKVEFLVSFYNNEISEKSEIFDDQFSVERPDGSNFTLKIRSTKLEDSAMYFCASPNPLKQGKVYEQYFGPGTRLTVT.